By frequency in the sample, the clone carrying this T cell receptor beta chain is medium-sized (0.01 to 0.1%). There are 19 residues in the CDR3. The V and J ends lost 6 bases and 0 bases, in that order; junction bases with no gene match: 15. This entry comes from a study of spatial heterogeneity in lung cancer. Across the study: Within raw reads, each unique TCR and UMI combination appeared on average more than ten times.

TCRdb passed the 5' RACE reads through MiXCR, listing each CDR3 protein once. The data contain 1,500 to 2,000 distinct CDR3 sequences, under 15% of them seen just once; the ten biggest clones take up 15% to 20%. As to time point: sample taken at primary tumor resection. TCRs were sequenced from unsorted whole RNA of tumor, nontumor lung or PBMC. The source of this sequence is a male donor with early-stage non-small cell lung cancer. Source: normal lung tissue next to the tumor, taken at surgery. The chain combines TRBV12-3 or TRBV12-4 with TRBJ2-1, with 9 nucleotides matching TRBD2. CDR3 residues: CASRPSAAGGPSSYNEQFF. DNA of the CDR3: TGTGCCAGCAGGCCTTCGGCCGCGGGAGGGCCTAGCTCCTACAATGAGCAGTTCTTC.